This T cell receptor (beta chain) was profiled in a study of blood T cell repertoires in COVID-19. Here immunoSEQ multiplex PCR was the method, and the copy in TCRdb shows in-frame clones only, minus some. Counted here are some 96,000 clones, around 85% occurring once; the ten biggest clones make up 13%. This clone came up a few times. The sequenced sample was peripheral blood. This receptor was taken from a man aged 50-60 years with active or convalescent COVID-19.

The CDR3 DNA is TGTGCCAGCAGCCCATGGGGGACAGATAATTCACCCCTCCACTTT. It yields the protein CASSPWGTDNSPLHF. The J gene is TRBJ1-6, the V gene TRBV6-2 or TRBV6-3, with 7 bases matching TRBD1. The V segment lost 6 bases and the J segment 5 bases; nucleotides outside the gene matches: 7. There are 15 residues in the CDR3. Looked up from germline, CDR1 is MNHEY and CDR2 is SVGEGT.